The sample holds many counts of the clone carrying this T cell receptor beta chain. Separate cDNA molecules received unique molecular identifiers, which the library attached to them. TCRdb used MiXCR to reprocess the RACE reads, holding one entry per CDR3 protein. Of around 380,000 distinct CDR3 sequences in the sample, 4.8% are singletons; the top ten hold about 2.1%. This sample stems from a study of human T cells and chemical hapten exposure. Study-level information: Women made up most patients, who had alopecia areata, totalis or universalis.

Time point given: patch test 1, 2 weeks after DPC sensitization. The treatment is: therapeutic diphenylcyclopropenone sensitization with weekly scalp DPC. The receptor's source is a woman between 45 and 60 years old with alopecia areata. Some clones in this sample may be carry-over from other donors' samples. The sample consisted of whole blood, taken in connection with sensitization to the hapten diphenylcyclopropenone (DPC).

The CDR3 nucleotides read TGTGCCAGCAGTACGAGACAGGGCGGCAATCAGCCCCAGCATTTT. This sequence encodes CASSTRQGGNQPQHF. V is TRBV6-2 or TRBV6-3 and J is TRBJ1-5; 7 nucleotides line up with TRBD1. The V segment lost 5 bases and the J segment 2 bases; nucleotides outside the gene matches: 6. The CDR3 covers 15 residues. Germline lookup yields CDR1 MNHEY and CDR2 SVGEGT.